This T cell receptor (beta chain) was documented in a study of blood T cell repertoires in COVID-19. In the original analysis: The assay estimated nucleated cells by amplifying reference gene primers. Sequenced by immunoSEQ multiplex PCR; TCRdb stores in-frame clones only, minus some. V, J and clone size derive from that table, while D and trimming were established from the DNA sequence. This sample has over 65,000 clones, with 81% found just once. The V gene end was trimmed by 8 bases and the J gene end by 0 bases; junction bases not matched to a gene: 2. The CDR3 consists of 13 residues. Per the germline V gene, CDR1 is MDHEN and CDR2 is SYDVKM.

Sample: peripheral blood. The chain links TRBV28 to TRBJ1-2, with 8 bases that match TRBD1. The sequence was obtained from a man aged 80 or over with acute or convalescent COVID-19. The CDR3 nucleotides read TGTGCCAGCCGGACAGGGCCTAACTATGGCTACACCTTC. Protein: CASRTGPNYGYTF.